The 18 T cell receptor beta chains presented below share a single source sample, sequenced in a study of blood T cell repertoires in COVID-19. Data came from immunoSEQ multiplex PCR; TCRdb stores just in-frame clones and leaves some out. Seen here are about 220,000 clones, roughly 90% observed once, and the top ten hold about 2.2%. The sample was peripheral blood. All receptors derive from a man aged 30 to 45 who had recovered from COVID-19.

V is TRBV7-9 and J is TRBJ2-7, with D possibly matching TRBD2 (6 bases). The CDR3 runs to 16 residues. The germline gives CDR1 SEHNR, CDR2 FQNEAQ (reference sequence). Trimming removed 0 bases from V and 1 base from J, with 13 bases in between. The CDR3 is CASSLAPGLRSYEQYF. The CDR3 DNA is TGTGCCAGCAGCTTAGCGCCGGGACTCCGATCCTACGAGCAGTACTTC.

This clone has just one count. The chain couples TRBV27 to TRBJ1-2; 7 nucleotides match TRBD1. The length of the CDR3 is 14 residues. The V and J ends lost 2 bases and 3 bases, in that order; junction bases with no gene match: 3. CDR1 is MNHEY, CDR2 SMNVEV, per germline (reference sequence). The DNA of the CDR3 is TGTGCCAGCAGTTTAGCGACAGGGTACTATGGCTACACCTTC. It is translated as CASSLATGYYGYTF.

The V call is TRBV6-2 or TRBV6-3, the J call TRBJ1-4; 7 nucleotides agree with TRBD1. The CDR3 extends over 13 amino acids. The J segment lost 7 bases and the V segment lost 2 bases, leaving 1 base of the junction unmatched. Germline V gene data show CDR1 as MNHEY and CDR2 as SVGEGT. The CDR3 is CASSYGTAEKLFF. CDR3 coding DNA: TGTGCCAGCAGTTACGGGACAGCTGAAAAACTGTTTTTT.

This clone showed up just once. This rearrangement joins TRBV11-2 to TRBJ1-1, with TRBD1 matching 8 bases. CDR1 is SGHAT, CDR2 FQNNGV, per germline. Losses at the gene ends were 4 bases for V and 1 base for J; bases not matched to a gene: 11. The CDR3 extends over 17 amino acids. DNA of the CDR3: TGTGCCAGCAGCTACACTATAGCCGGGACAGGGAACACTGAAGCTTTCTTT. Its protein is CASSYTIAGTGNTEAFF.

This chain connects TRBV5-1 to TRBJ1-2; TRBD1 aligns across 8 bases. Germline V gene lookup returns CDR1 SGHRS and CDR2 YFSETQ. V lost 2 bases and J lost 6; bases outside the gene matches: 15. The CDR3 sequence is 17 residues long. CDR3 sequence (DNA): TGCGCCAGCAGCTTAGAACGGGACTTCAGGGGGCAAGATGGCTACACCTTC. Amino acid sequence: CASSLERDFRGQDGYTF.

The chain recombines TRBV6-1 with TRBJ1-2; 8 bases agree with TRBD1. This CDR3 contains 15 residues. The ends lost 2 bases at V and 4 bases at J; junction bases unmatched: 6. CDR1 and CDR2 (germline): MNHNS, SASEGT. The CDR3 spells CASSEFQGAVYGYTF. The CDR3 DNA reads as TGTGCCAGCAGTGAATTTCAGGGGGCGGTCTATGGCTACACCTTC.

The chain carries TRBV7-6 and TRBJ2-5; maybe TRBD1 (5 bases). Germline CDR1 reads SGHVS; CDR2 reads FNYEAQ. This CDR3 has 15 residues. Trimming stripped 3 bases from V and 5 bases from J, with 16 bases between. CDR3 loop: CASSLGWGARETQYF. In nucleotides, the CDR3 is TGTGCCAGCAGCTTGGGCTGGGGCGCTAGGGAGACCCAGTACTTC.

This clone has a handful of counts. The chain has TRBV12-3 or TRBV12-4 and TRBJ1-2, with TRBD1 matching over 7 bases. The CDR3 runs to 13 residues. V dropped 6 bases and J dropped 5; count of bases not matched to a gene: 6. CDR3 residues: CASSLGQVYGYTF. The DNA of the CDR3 is TGTGCCAGCAGCCTAGGACAGGTTTATGGCTACACCTTC.

This clone was counted once. The rearrangement links TRBV18 to TRBJ1-3; weak D call: TRBD1 (6 bases). The V end was cut by 4 bases, the J end by 2 bases, with 9 bases between. Germline V gives CDR1 KGHSH, CDR2 LQKENI. The CDR3 runs 14 residues. The CDR3 region is CASSQTGTGNTIYF. CDR3 in DNA: TGTGCCAGCTCACAAACAGGGACTGGAAACACCATATATTTT.

The chain recombines TRBV11-2 with TRBJ2-7; 10 nucleotides align to TRBD1. Trimming removed 5 bases from V and 6 bases from J; junction bases left unmatched: 7. The length of the CDR3 is 14 residues. Per the germline V gene, CDR1 is SGHAT and CDR2 is FQNNGV. CDR3 in DNA: TGTGCCAGCAGCCGGGACAGGGGACCGGTCGAGCAGTACTTC. The encoded protein is CASSRDRGPVEQYF.

V usage is TRBV24-1 and J usage is TRBJ2-6; D not resolved. The CDR3 is 15 residues long. CDR1 is KGHDR and CDR2 is SFDVKD in the germline V gene. For the CDR3, the DNA is TGTGCAACCGGCTACAGCCACTCTGGGGCCAACGTCCTGACTTTC. Its protein is CATGYSHSGANVLTF.

The chain has TRBV12-5 and TRBJ2-3; D possibly corresponds to TRBD1 (6 bases). Germline-derived CDR1 and CDR2 are LGHNT and FRNRAP. Trimming took 1 base from V and 4 from J, leaving 12 bases between them. The CDR3 runs 15 residues. CDR3 DNA: TGTGCTAGTGGTTTGGGTTTGGGGGCGGCAGATACGCAGTATTTT. Amino acids: CASGLGLGAADTQYF.

This chain joins TRBV10-3 and TRBJ2-6, with D perhaps TRBD1 (6 bases). The CDR3 covers 18 residues. Germline values: CDR1 ENHRY, CDR2 SYGVKD. Trimming pared 2 bases from V and 0 bases from J, leaving 14 bases between. In DNA form, the CDR3 reads TGTGCCATCAGTGAGCCTGGACAGCCTCTCTCTGGGGCCAACGTCCTGACTTTC. Encoded protein: CAISEPGQPLSGANVLTF.

The chain couples TRBV10-2 to TRBJ1-2, with a possible D match to TRBD1 (6 bases). This CDR3 is built from 12 residues. V lost 1 base and J 6 bases, leaving 6 bases between the germline ends. Germline V gives CDR1 WSHSY, CDR2 SAAADI. The CDR3 region has the DNA TGCGCCAGCAGTGAGTACAGGGATGGCTACACCTTC. This encodes CASSEYRDGYTF.

V is TRBV6-2 or TRBV6-3 and J is TRBJ1-2; D ambiguous. Germline lookup yields CDR1 MNHEY and CDR2 SVGEGT. The V gene lost 4 bases and the J gene lost 10 bases, with 19 bases spanning the gap. This CDR3 has 14 residues. CDR3 sequence (DNA): TGTGCCAGCAGTTTCGGAGTCCCGGTGGTTGACTACACCTTC. This encodes CASSFGVPVVDYTF.

The chain recombines TRBV11-1 with TRBJ1-5; TRBD1 matches 8 bases. CDR1 SGHAT and CDR2 FQDESV come from the germline V gene (reference sequence). The CDR3 totals 14 residues. J gave up 2 bases and V 8 bases, and 5 bases lay outside the gene matches. The CDR3 region is CASQVTGGNQPQHF. The CDR3 coding sequence is TGTGCCAGCCAAGTGACAGGGGGCAATCAGCCCCAGCATTTT.

This clone was observed once. For the CDR3, the DNA is TGTGCCAGCAGTGAAGCGGCAGGGGAGTGGGGGACCCAGTACTTC. As protein: CASSEAAGEWGTQYF. This chain uses TRBV6-1 with TRBJ2-5, with a weak D call TRBD1 (6 bases). CDR3 size: 15 residues. The germline V gene has CDR1 MNHNS and CDR2 SASEGT. V lost 0 bases, J lost 7 bases, and 15 bases lay in between.

The rearrangement uses TRBV2 and TRBJ2-1; D is perhaps TRBD2 (7 bases). CDR1 SNHLY and CDR2 FYNNEI come from the germline V gene. The CDR3 covers 17 residues. Trimming left V 6 bases short and J 5 bases short, with 23 bases between. The CDR3 sequence is CASSAPVGGATHNEQFF. The CDR3 DNA follows: TGTGCCAGCAGCGCCCCCGTGGGGGGGGCCACACACAATGAGCAGTTCTTC.